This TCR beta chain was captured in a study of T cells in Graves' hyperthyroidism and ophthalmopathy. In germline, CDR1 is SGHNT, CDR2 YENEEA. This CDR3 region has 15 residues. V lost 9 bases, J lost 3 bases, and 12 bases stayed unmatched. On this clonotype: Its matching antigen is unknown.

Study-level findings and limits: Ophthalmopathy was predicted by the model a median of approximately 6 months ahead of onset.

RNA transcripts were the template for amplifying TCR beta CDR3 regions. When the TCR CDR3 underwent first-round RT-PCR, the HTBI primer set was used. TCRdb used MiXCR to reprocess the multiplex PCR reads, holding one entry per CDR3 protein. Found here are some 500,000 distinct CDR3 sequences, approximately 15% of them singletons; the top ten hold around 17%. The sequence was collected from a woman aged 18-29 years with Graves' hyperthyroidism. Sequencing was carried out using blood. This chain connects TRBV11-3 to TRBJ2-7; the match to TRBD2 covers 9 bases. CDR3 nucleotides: TGTGCCAGTAGCACTCGAATAGCGGGGGACTACGAGCAGTACTTC. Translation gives CASSTRIAGDYEQYF.